This is a list of T cell receptor beta chains from one sample in a study of OX40 agonist ivuxolimab in advanced cancers. TCRdb keeps only in-frame clones here, not all; method: immunoSEQ multiplex PCR. The table records tens of thousands of clones, 85% to 90% of them present only once. Sequenced here: CD4+ or CD8+ T cells sorted from blood, sampled in a trial of the OX40 agonist ivuxolimab. Receptors originate from an adult with an advanced solid tumor such as melanoma, head and neck, liver or kidney cancer. CDR3s include the opening cysteine and the closing phenylalanine or tryptophan. The D gene is left open where the match is weak. Expanded clones get a size class; other rows say once, few or many, or leave the size out.

.	TRBJ1-5	TRBV6-1	.	TGTGCCAGCAGTGAAGCCGGCCGCCAGCCCCAGCATTTT	CASSEAGRQPQHF
once	TRBJ1-5	TRBV18	TRBD1	TGTGCCAGCTCAGACAGACAGGGTTTGAATCAGCCCCAGCATTTT	CASSDRQGLNQPQHF
.	TRBJ2-7	TRBV30	TRBD2	TGTGCCTGGAGTGCGGGGGGGCGTAACGAGCAGTACTTC	CAWSAGGRNEQYF
.	TRBJ2-1	TRBV5-1	TRBD1	TGCGCCAGCAGCTTTGGCGACAGGGTTGAAGGCGAGCAGTTCTTC	CASSFGDRVEGEQFF
.	TRBJ2-6	TRBV12-5	.	TGTGCTAGTGGTTTGGTACCCGGATCCCGGGACGTCCTGACTTTC	CASGLVPGSRDVLTF
.	TRBJ2-2	TRBV11-1	.	TGTGCCAGCAGCGTGGGACACAGGAACACCGGGGAGCTGTTTTTT	CASSVGHRNTGELFF
.	TRBJ2-7	TRBV9	TRBD1	TGTGCCAGCAGCGTAGGACAGGGGGCCTACGAGCAGTACTTC	CASSVGQGAYEQYF
.	TRBJ1-5	TRBV2	.	TGTGCCAGCAGGAAGGGGGGGCACAATCAGCCCCAGCATTTT	CASRKGGHNQPQHF
.	TRBJ1-2	TRBV19	.	TGTGCCAGTAGTAAGCAGCCTAACTATGGCTACACCTTC	CASSKQPNYGYTF
.	TRBJ2-5	TRBV7-3	TRBD1	TGTGCCAGCAGCTTAAATCCTCTAGGGACAGGGGGCTTGGAGACCCAGTACTTC	CASSLNPLGTGGLETQYF
.	TRBJ2-1	TRBV30	TRBD2	TGTGCCTGGAGTAAAGCGGGAGGTTACAATGAGCAGTTCTTC	CAWSKAGGYNEQFF
.	TRBJ2-6	TRBV4-2	.	TGTGCCAGCAGCCAAGATCTGACTCGGGCCAACGTCCTGACTTTC	CASSQDLTRANVLTF
.	TRBJ2-1	TRBV5-4	TRBD2	TGTGCCAGCAGCCCGGGACTAGCCACCTACAATGAGCAGTTCTTC	CASSPGLATYNEQFF
.	TRBJ1-4	TRBV29-1	.	TGCAGCGTTGAAGGCAGGAATGAAAAACTGTTTTTT	CSVEGRNEKLFF
.	TRBJ2-3	TRBV2	.	TGTGCCAGCAGTGAAGCGCTTCGTTCCGGAACAAGCACAGATACGCAGTATTTT	CASSEALRSGTSTDTQYF
.	TRBJ2-3	TRBV7-3	TRBD2	TGTGCCAGCAGCTTGCGCGGGAGAGTCACAGATACGCAGTATTTT	CASSLRGRVTDTQYF
.	TRBJ1-1	TRBV5-1	.	TGCGCCAGCACCCTAAGCCCGGGGGGCGCGGCTTTCTTT	CASTLSPGGAAFF
.	TRBJ2-7	TRBV19	TRBD2	TGTGCCAGTAGTTCCCGGACTAGCGGGATCCTCTCCTACGAGCAGTACTTC	CASSSRTSGILSYEQYF
.	TRBJ2-5	TRBV30	TRBD1	TGTGCCTGGAGCCCCGGGACAGGGGGAGAGACCCAGTACTTC	CAWSPGTGGETQYF
.	TRBJ2-7	TRBV30	TRBD1	TGTGCCTGGAGTCAGGACAGGGGGTCAACCTACGAGCAGTACTTC	CAWSQDRGSTYEQYF
.	TRBJ2-7	TRBV5-1	TRBD2	TGCGCCAGCAGCAGGGGACTAGCGGGAGGGGAGCAGTACTTC	CASSRGLAGGEQYF
.	TRBJ2-7	TRBV29-1	.	TGCAGCGTGGGGAGCGGATTAGAGCAGTACTTC	CSVGSGLEQYF
once	TRBJ2-3	TRBV5-1	TRBD2	TGCGCCAGCAGCTCCAGTGGACTAGCGGCCTTCACAGATACGCAGTATTTT	CASSSSGLAAFTDTQYF
.	TRBJ2-1	TRBV28	.	TGTGCCAGCAGTCCCCCCGGTCAGCGGTTCAATGAGCAGTTCTTC	CASSPPGQRFNEQFF
.	TRBJ2-2	TRBV6-5	.	TGTGCCAGCAGTTACGGGACACCTAACACCGGGGAGCTGTTTTTT	CASSYGTPNTGELFF
.	TRBJ2-7	TRBV29-1	.	TGCAGCGTGGAAACGGGACCCCCAACCTACGAGCAGTACTTC	CSVETGPPTYEQYF
.	TRBJ2-3	TRBV5-6	.	TGTGCCAGCAGCCCTTGGAAGGATATTCAAGTTCGTAGCACAGATACGCAGTATTTT	CASSPWKDIQVRSTDTQYF
.	TRBJ2-7	TRBV5-5	.	TGTGCCAGCAGCTTAGAAGCTAACAGGCTCTCCTACGAGCAGTACTTC	CASSLEANRLSYEQYF
.	TRBJ2-7	TRBV5-4	TRBD2	TGTGCCAGCAGCTTGGGTTTGGCGGGAGGGCCAGTCGAGCAGTACTTC	CASSLGLAGGPVEQYF
.	TRBJ1-3	TRBV16	TRBD1	TGTGCCAGCAGCCCTACCGACAGGGCCGGAAACACCATATATTTT	CASSPTDRAGNTIYF
.	TRBJ1-1	TRBV5-1	.	TGCGCCAGCAGCTTGGGAGGGATCACTGAAGCTTTCTTT	CASSLGGITEAFF
once	TRBJ1-1	TRBV6-6	.	TGTGCCAGCGATCCAGGGGCCAGCACTGAAGCTTTCTTT	CASDPGASTEAFF
.	TRBJ1-1	TRBV28	TRBD1	TGTGCCAGTGAATCGACAGGGCGGGACACTGAAGCTTTCTTT	CASESTGRDTEAFF
few	TRBJ1-5	TRBV30	TRBD1	TGTGCCTGGAGTCTGGGACAGCCGAATCAGCCCCAGCATTTT	CAWSLGQPNQPQHF
.	TRBJ2-3	TRBV13	TRBD2	TGTGCCAGCAGCTTAGGAGGGACTAGCGGTCCCGATACGCAGTATTTT	CASSLGGTSGPDTQYF
.	TRBJ2-7	TRBV5-4	.	TGTGCCAGCAGCTCAAGACAGAGCACCTACGAGCAGTACTTC	CASSSRQSTYEQYF
.	TRBJ2-3	TRBV5-1	TRBD2	TGCGCCAGCAGCCGGGGACTAGCCCCAGATACGCAGTATTTT	CASSRGLAPDTQYF
once	TRBJ1-3	TRBV11-2	TRBD1	TGTGCCAGCAGCCTCGGACAGGCCCGAAACACCATATATTTT	CASSLGQARNTIYF
.	TRBJ2-2	TRBV2	.	TGTGCCAGCAGACTCAGGCGGGGCCCCGGGGAGCTGTTTTTT	CASRLRRGPGELFF
.	TRBJ2-7	TRBV5-1	TRBD1	TGCGCCAGCAGCTTGCTCGGGACAGGTCTCTACGAGCAGTACTTC	CASSLLGTGLYEQYF
.	TRBJ2-7	TRBV27	.	TGTGCCAGCAGCCCCTGGCCTAGAGGGCGAACCTACGAGCAGTACTTC	CASSPWPRGRTYEQYF
.	TRBJ2-5	TRBV7-9	TRBD1	TGTGCCAGCAGCCCTTGGACAGGAGATGTTGAGACCCAGTACTTC	CASSPWTGDVETQYF
.	TRBJ1-5	TRBV6-1	.	TGTGCCAGCAGTGTCGGGGCGCATAGCAATCAGCCCCAGCATTTT	CASSVGAHSNQPQHF
.	TRBJ2-2	TRBV2	.	TGTGCCAGCACCGACGATCCAAGTCCTATCAGGGGGGGATCCGGGGAGCTGTTTTTT	CASTDDPSPIRGGSGELFF
.	TRBJ1-5	TRBV28	.	TGTGCCAGCAGTCCAAGGACAGCCATGCTAGGCAATCAGCCCCAGCATTTT	CASSPRTAMLGNQPQHF
.	TRBJ2-7	TRBV2	TRBD1	TGTGCCAGCAGTGGCTGGGGAGGACAGGGCTACGAGCAGTACTTC	CASSGWGGQGYEQYF
.	TRBJ1-2	TRBV5-8	.	TGTGCCAGCAGCTTGGGGCAGGGAGGTAGCTACACCTTC	CASSLGQGGSYTF
.	TRBJ2-7	TRBV7-9	TRBD2	TGTGCCAGCAGCCCCGGACTAGCGGGAGGGACCTACGAGCAGTACTTC	CASSPGLAGGTYEQYF
.	TRBJ1-2	TRBV2	TRBD1	TGTGCCAGCATCCTCCCGGCAGGGGGGGATGGCTACACCTTC	CASILPAGGDGYTF
.	TRBJ2-5	TRBV27	.	TGTGCCAGCAGTTTATCGGGAGAGACCCAGTACTTC	CASSLSGETQYF
.	TRBJ2-7	TRBV15	.	TGTGCCACCAGCAGAGCCCTTCTCTCCTACGAGCAGTACTTC	CATSRALLSYEQYF
.	TRBJ1-2	TRBV7-2	.	TGTGCCAGCAGCTTAACAGGGTGGGGCTACACCTTC	CASSLTGWGYTF
.	TRBJ2-7	TRBV2	.	TGTGCCAGCAGTGGGAACAGGGCAGAGCAGTACTTC	CASSGNRAEQYF
.	TRBJ2-7	TRBV4-1	.	TGCGCCAGCAGCCAAGCAGGGAGCTACGAGCAGTACTTC	CASSQAGSYEQYF
.	TRBJ1-4	TRBV29-1	.	TGCAGCGTTGGGGGACGGCTTAATGAAAAACTGTTTTTT	CSVGGRLNEKLFF
.	TRBJ2-7	TRBV11-3	.	TGTGCCAGCAGCGCCGGGTCAACATACGAGCAGTACTTC	CASSAGSTYEQYF
.	TRBJ1-1	TRBV7-5	.	TGTGCCAGAAGCCCCAGGGGGGACACTGAAGCTTTCTTT	CARSPRGDTEAFF
few	TRBJ2-5	TRBV19	TRBD1	TGTGCCAGTAGTAGGACAGGCCTTACAGAGACCCAGTACTTC	CASSRTGLTETQYF
.	TRBJ2-1	TRBV18	.	TGTGCCAGCTCACCACCGAGTAGGGGTGGTAATGAGCAGTTCTTC	CASSPPSRGGNEQFF